Included here is one T cell receptor (beta chain) sequence, with context. This specimen comes from a study of cytomegalovirus exposure and HLA in healthy donors. This CDR3 spans 16 amino acids. Germline CDR1 SGHVS, CDR2 FQNEAQ. Trimming took 5 bases from V and 6 from J, leaving 22 bases between them. The PCR ran on 60 Vbeta and 13 Jbeta primers. Libraries were prepared by immunoSEQ multiplex PCR; TCRdb keeps only in-frame clonotypes and omits some of them. The data hold about 140,000 clones, with 60% to 80% observed a single time. Sequences were obtained from PBMCs. The sequence was obtained from a woman aged 25 to 39 in good health and CMV-seronegative. This rearrangement joins TRBV7-8 to TRBJ1-1, with TRBD1 as a possible D gene (6 bases). The CDR3 here is CASSPVRQADRAEAFF. The CDR3 DNA is TGTGCCAGCAGCCCCGTTAGACAGGCAGACCGGGCTGAAGCTTTCTTT.